The rows below give T cell receptor beta chains drawn from one sample of a study of response to subunit inactivated influenza vaccine. TCRdb reanalysed the RT-PCR reads using MiXCR and keeps one entry per CDR3 protein. Counted here are 500,000 to 600,000 distinct CDR3 sequences, around 11% occurring once; the ten biggest clones make up 11%. Separately, the same data were catalogued under a study of T cells expressing NK-cell markers.

The source was PBMCs from blood, collected on the day of vaccination. These receptors originate from a man in his fifties or sixties who received an inactivated influenza vaccine. CDR3s include the opening cysteine and the closing phenylalanine or tryptophan. The order of the fields is D gene, clone size, V gene, J gene, CDR3 DNA, CDR3 protein. D genes are given only for firm matches. Rows give clone size only sometimes, using once, few, many, or a class for an expanded clone.

>-|many|TRBV12-3/TRBV12-4|TRBJ2-7
TGTGCCAGCAGTGAAGCAGGGAGCTACGAGCAGTACTTC
CASSEAGSYEQYF
>TRBD2|-|TRBV20-1|TRBJ2-3
TGCAGTGCCCTCCTAAGCGGGGGGGCGGGTACGCAGTATTTT
CSALLSGGAGTQYF
>-|-|TRBV9|TRBJ2-1
TGTGCCAGCAGCCAGGGCCGCGAGCAGTTCTTC
CASSQGREQFF
>TRBD2|-|TRBV7-2|TRBJ2-1
TGTGCCAGCAGCTCGACTAGCGCTCCCCCGTTCTTC
CASSSTSAPPFF
>-|many|TRBV5-1|TRBJ2-7
TGCGCCAGCAGCTTGGGAGTAGGGGCTTCCTACGAGCAGTACTTC
CASSLGVGASYEQYF
>-|-|TRBV19|TRBJ2-2
TGTGCCAGTAGTATACACCGGACTGAAAACGGGGAGCTGTTTTTT
CASSIHRTENGELFF
>TRBD1|few|TRBV12-3/TRBV12-4|TRBJ1-5
TGTGCCAGCACCTCGACCGGGACAGGGCGTCAGCCCCAGCATTTT
CASTSTGTGRQPQHF
>TRBD1|-|TRBV18|TRBJ2-5
TGTGCCAGCTCACCATCGCGACAGGGGGTCCAAGAGACCCAGTACTTC
CASSPSRQGVQETQYF
>TRBD1|-|TRBV20-1|TRBJ2-1
TGCAGTGCTAGGACAGGGAGCCTGAATGAGCAGTTCTTC
CSARTGSLNEQFF
>TRBD1|few|TRBV7-2|TRBJ1-1
TGTGCCAGCAGCTTCGTATCAGGGGGCGTTCGGATTGGAGCTTTCTTT
CASSFVSGGVRIGAFF
>-|few|TRBV29-1|TRBJ2-1
TGCAGCACCCTGAGGGGTATGGGTGAGCAGTTCTTC
CSTLRGMGEQFF
>-|-|TRBV7-2|TRBJ1-1
TGTGCCAGCAGCTTAGAAGGACGGATCATGAACACTGAAGCTTTCTTT
CASSLEGRIMNTEAFF
>-|few|TRBV28|TRBJ2-2
TGTGCCAGCAGTTTACGCGGGCCATACAACACCGGGGAGCTGTTTTTT
CASSLRGPYNTGELFF
>-|-|TRBV12-3/TRBV12-4|TRBJ2-3
TGTGCCAGCAACGAACGTAGCACAGATACGCAGTATTTT
CASNERSTDTQYF
>-|few|TRBV7-6|TRBJ2-7
TGTGCCAGCAGCAGCACCCCGCGCGGACCTACCTACGAGCAGTACTTC
CASSSTPRGPTYEQYF
>-|few|TRBV9|TRBJ2-2
TGTGCCAGCAGCGGAAACTCAGCCCGGGGGCCCTTCACCGGGGAGCTGTTTTTT
CASSGNSARGPFTGELFF
>-|few|TRBV29-1|TRBJ2-3
TGCAGCGTTGGGAATGGGTGGACAGATACGCAGTATTTT
CSVGNGWTDTQYF
>-|-|TRBV7-9|TRBJ1-2
TGTGCCAGCAGCCCCCGGACAGCCGCGGCGGAAGGCTACACCTTC
CASSPRTAAAEGYTF
>TRBD1|-|TRBV6-1|TRBJ2-6
TGTGCCAGCAGTCCGACAGGGGCGTACTCTGGGGCCAACGTCCTGACTTTC
CASSPTGAYSGANVLTF
>TRBD1|-|TRBV29-1|TRBJ2-7
TGCAGCGTCGCGACAGGGCACGAGCAGTACTTC
CSVATGHEQYF
>-|few|TRBV28|TRBJ2-2
TGTGCCAGCACCCACAAGGGGGAGCTGTTTTTT
CASTHKGELFF
>-|-|TRBV15|TRBJ2-5
TGTGCCACCAGCAGAGACCAGGGTAGCCTACAAGAGACCCAGTACTTC
CATSRDQGSLQETQYF
>-|few|TRBV6-5|TRBJ1-4
TGTGCCAGCAGTAACGGACTCCCGTCCGAAAAACTGTTTTTT
CASSNGLPSEKLFF
>TRBD2|many|TRBV12-3/TRBV12-4|TRBJ2-2
TGTGCCAGCAGTAGCGGGGGTCGGTCCACCGGGGAGCTGTTTTTT
CASSSGGRSTGELFF
>-|few|TRBV4-3|TRBJ2-3
TGCGCCAGCAGCCAAGTATGGGCCCTCTCCGGAGATACGCAGTATTTT
CASSQVWALSGDTQYF
>-|-|TRBV19|TRBJ1-5
TGTGCCAGTAGTTTCGGCGGACTCAATCAGCCCCAGCATTTT
CASSFGGLNQPQHF
>-|-|TRBV5-1|TRBJ2-7
TGCGCCAGCAGTCAGGGTCATACCTACGAGCAGTACTTC
CASSQGHTYEQYF
>TRBD2|-|TRBV29-1|TRBJ2-3
TGCAGCGTTGTTCATAGCGGGAGGGACCCAGATACGCAGTATTTT
CSVVHSGRDPDTQYF
>-|few|TRBV12-3/TRBV12-4|TRBJ2-5
TGTGCCAGCAGTTTGAGGGCGTACAGAGGCGAGACCCAGTACTTC
CASSLRAYRGETQYF
>-|-|TRBV6-5|TRBJ2-3
TGTGCCAGCAGTTACCCTAAAAACAGGGGAGGAGGAAATAAAGAGTATTTT
CASSYPKNRGGGNKEYF
>-|many|TRBV5-1|TRBJ2-6
TGCGCCAGCAGCTTGGCCATGGGTTCTGGGGCCAACGTCCTGACTTTC
CASSLAMGSGANVLTF
>TRBD1|-|TRBV7-8|TRBJ2-1
TGTGCCAGCTTGCAGGGGGCGCGGCACAATGAGCAGTTCTTC
CASLQGARHNEQFF
>-|few|TRBV12-3/TRBV12-4|TRBJ2-7
TGTGCCAGCAGTTTATTCGAGGGGAGAAGGTCAGTTTACGAGCAGTACTTC
CASSLFEGRRSVYEQYF
>-|few|TRBV7-8|TRBJ1-3
TGTGCCAGCAGCTTAGCGAGGGGACTGCGGGGAAACACCATATATTTT
CASSLARGLRGNTIYF
>TRBD1|few|TRBV5-1|TRBJ1-1
TGCGCCAGCAGCTTGGGCGGACAGGGGAACACTGAAGCTTTCTTT
CASSLGGQGNTEAFF
>TRBD2|-|TRBV20-1|TRBJ2-7
TGCAGTGCTTTGACGGGAGGGCCGGGGGAGCAGTACTTC
CSALTGGPGEQYF
>TRBD1|many|TRBV12-3/TRBV12-4|TRBJ2-3
TGTGCCAGCAGTTTGGACAGGGGCACAGATACGCAGTATTTT
CASSLDRGTDTQYF
>-|-|TRBV6-2/TRBV6-3|TRBJ1-1
TGTGCCAGCAGTCCCGCGCCGGGGGGGTCGGGCACTGAAGCTTTCTTT
CASSPAPGGSGTEAFF
>-|few|TRBV6-2/TRBV6-3|TRBJ1-5
TGTGCCAGCAGTCAGGAAGGGTTGGCAAGGTTTTCCGCGTCCTATAATCAGCCCCAGCATTTT
CASSQEGLARFSASYNQPQHF
>-|many|TRBV20-1|TRBJ2-4
TGCAGTGCCATGGACTCCAAAGCTGGCAAAAACATTCAGTACTTC
CSAMDSKAGKNIQYF
>TRBD2|-|TRBV7-2|TRBJ2-2
TGTGCCAGCAGCCTGGGTCTGAACGGGGGGTATGCCGGGGAGCTGTTTTTT
CASSLGLNGGYAGELFF
>-|few|TRBV6-5|TRBJ2-1
TGTGCCAGCAGTTTGTCTGGTCGTTATGAGCAGTTCTTC
CASSLSGRYEQFF
>-|many|TRBV6-2/TRBV6-3|TRBJ1-5
TGTGCCAGCAGCCTAGCGGGAGGGCGTCAGCCCCAGCATTTT
CASSLAGGRQPQHF
>-|few|TRBV7-9|TRBJ1-3
TGTGCCAGCAGCTTAGAGGGGGTTGGAAACACCATATATTTT
CASSLEGVGNTIYF
>-|-|TRBV6-5|TRBJ2-3
TGTGCCAGCAGTTACATCAGGGGCACAGATACGCAGTATTTT
CASSYIRGTDTQYF
>-|-|TRBV5-1|TRBJ1-4
TGCGCCAGCAGCTTGGTTGGGCCTACTAATGAAAAACTGTTTTTT
CASSLVGPTNEKLFF
>-|-|TRBV6-5|TRBJ2-1
TGTGCCAGCAGCCTCGTTGGCGGCAAGCAGTTCTTC
CASSLVGGKQFF
>TRBD1|many|TRBV11-2|TRBJ2-7
TGTGCCAGCAGCTTAGATCAGGCAGGGGGCCACGAGCAGTACTTC
CASSLDQAGGHEQYF
>-|many|TRBV29-1|TRBJ2-2
TGCAGCGTTGGCGGGGCGCCGAACACCGGGGAGCTGTTTTTT
CSVGGAPNTGELFF
>TRBD1|-|TRBV20-1|TRBJ2-7
TGCAGTGCTAGCGCCGCAGGGGGAAAAGCCTACGAGCAGTACTTC
CSASAAGGKAYEQYF
>-|-|TRBV6-2/TRBV6-3|TRBJ1-5
TGTGCCAGCACGAACAGTTATAGCAATCAGCCCCAGCATTTT
CASTNSYSNQPQHF
>-|few|TRBV12-3/TRBV12-4|TRBJ1-6
TGTGCCAGCAGTTTAGGATCGGGTTCTTATTCACCCCTCCACTTT
CASSLGSGSYSPLHF
>-|few|TRBV4-2|TRBJ2-1
TGTGCCAGCAGCCAAGGGCCGGGAGTTTACAATGAGCAGTTCTTC
CASSQGPGVYNEQFF
>-|few|TRBV4-2|TRBJ1-6
TGTGCCAGCAGTCCTACCCTATGGGGACCTAGTGTTCGGTCACCCCTCCACTTT
CASSPTLWGPSVRSPLHF
>-|-|TRBV30|TRBJ2-7
TGTGCCTGGGGGACCACAGGGGAGCAGTACTTC
CAWGTTGEQYF
>-|-|TRBV3-1|TRBJ2-3
TGTGCCAGCAGCGGGGGACTTGGAAATACGCAGTATTTT
CASSGGLGNTQYF
>TRBD2|-|TRBV7-2|TRBJ2-3
TGTGCCAGCAGCTTATCCAGGACTAGCGGCAGTACGCAGTATTTT
CASSLSRTSGSTQYF
>TRBD2|many|TRBV12-3/TRBV12-4|TRBJ2-7
TGTGCCAGCAGGGGGAGCGGGGCCTACGAGCAGTACTTC
CASRGSGAYEQYF
>-|many|TRBV20-1|TRBJ2-5
TGCAGTGCTAGAGGGCCGGGAGCGGGAGAGACCCAGTACTTC
CSARGPGAGETQYF
>-|many|TRBV29-1|TRBJ2-7
TGCAGCGTTGAAAGGGGGGACGAGCAGTACTTC
CSVERGDEQYF